Each of the 32 T cell receptor beta chains below was sequenced from the same sample in a study of Ad26.COV2.S vaccination and SARS-CoV-2 variants. Produced via immunoSEQ multiplex PCR; TCRdb's table is partial and in-frame only. There are roughly 510,000 clones in the sample; approximately 88% occur only once, and around 13% lies in the top ten. Treatment meaning: roughly 18 received Ad26.COV2.S at low or high dose, single or two shots; roughly 5 received placebo; per-sample allocation not given. Samples analyzed were those drawn on day 63 after the first vaccine or placebo injection. The material was peripheral blood, obtained in a trial of Ad26.COV2.S vaccine versus placebo. The receptors here all came from a person between 18 and 65 years old who received the Ad26.COV2.S COVID-19 vaccine or a placebo.

The chain employs TRBV7-3 and TRBJ2-7; 9 bases line up with TRBD2. Trimming took 2 bases from V and 6 from J; bases not matched to a gene: 5. The CDR3 is 14 amino acids. CDR1 and CDR2 from the germline V gene are SGHTA and FQGTGA. The CDR3 bases are TGTGCCAGCAGCTTACAGCCTAGCGGGACCGAGCAGTACTTC. Translated: CASSLQPSGTEQYF.

This sequence joins TRBV2 and TRBJ2-3; 9 bases fit TRBD2. Germline CDR1 SNHLY, CDR2 FYNNEI. The trim removed 1 base at V and 2 bases at J, leaving 4 bases unmatched. The CDR3 is made up of 16 amino acids. The CDR3 nucleotides read TGTGCCAGCAGTGAAGGGCTAGCGGGAATCACAGATACGCAGTATTTT. Translating gives CASSEGLAGITDTQYF.

The chain carries TRBV28 and TRBJ2-7; 12 bases are a match to TRBD1. Germline V gene sequence: CDR1 MDHEN, CDR2 SYDVKM. This CDR3 has 15 residues. The J segment lost 5 bases and the V segment lost 6 bases, leaving 8 bases of the junction unmatched. The CDR3 loop is CASRPGDRGRNEQYF. The CDR3 DNA reads TGTGCCAGCAGACCCGGGGACAGGGGGCGTAACGAGCAGTACTTC.

The chain employs TRBV4-2 and TRBJ2-3, with TRBD2 matching over 7 bases. The ends lost 1 base at V and 10 bases at J; junction bases unmatched: 5. The CDR3 has 13 amino acids. Germline V gene lookup returns CDR1 LGHNA and CDR2 YNFKEQ. The CDR3: CASSQVLALAQYF. The CDR3 region has the DNA TGTGCCAGCAGCCAAGTACTAGCGTTGGCGCAGTATTTT.

The gene calls are TRBV2 and TRBJ1-5; D ambiguous. CDR3 length: 16 residues. V lost 3 bases and J 4 bases, leaving 16 bases between the germline ends. Looked up from germline, CDR1 is SNHLY and CDR2 is FYNNEI. CDR3 region: CASSDRAAANNQPQHF. CDR3 nucleotide sequence: TGTGCCAGCAGTGATAGGGCGGCAGCAAATAATCAGCCCCAGCATTTT.

The chain is built from TRBV7-9 and TRBJ1-5; no reliable D call. The CDR3 has 12 residues. Trimming pared 1 base from V and 6 bases from J, leaving 4 bases between. Germline V CDR1 and CDR2: SEHNR, FQNEAQ (reference sequence). The CDR3 sequence: CASSLGSQPQHF. The CDR3 region has the DNA TGTGCCAGCAGCTTAGGCAGTCAGCCCCAGCATTTT.

This clone was detected a few times. V usage is TRBV5-5 and J usage is TRBJ2-3, with D perhaps TRBD1 (5 bases). Germline V gene lookup returns CDR1 SGHKS and CDR2 YYEKEE (reference sequence). CDR3 length: 15 residues. Trimming left V 4 bases short and J 2 bases short, with 14 bases between. CDR3 sequence: CASSPQEWATDTQYF. The CDR3 nucleotides read TGTGCCAGCAGCCCACAGGAGTGGGCCACAGATACGCAGTATTTT.

This chain joins TRBV5-6 and TRBJ2-7; 10 bases agree with TRBD2. Per the germline V gene, CDR1 is SGHDT and CDR2 is YYEEEE. This CDR3 is 14 amino acids long. V was pared by 2 bases and J by 6 bases, with 5 bases of the junction left unmatched. The CDR3 protein is CASSFLAGAIEQYF. The CDR3 region has the DNA TGTGCCAGCAGCTTTCTAGCGGGAGCGATCGAGCAGTACTTC. The variable domain in full, with the rest retrieved from reference TRBV5-6 and TRBJ2-7, is DAGVTQSPTHLIKTRGQQVTLRCSPKSGHDTVSWYQQALGQGPQFIFQYYEEEERQRGNFPDRFSGHQFPNYSSELNVNALLLGDSALYLCASSFLAGAIEQYFGPGTRLTVT.

The J gene is TRBJ1-2, the V gene TRBV12-3 or TRBV12-4; D remains unclear. The V end was cut by 3 bases, the J end by 3 bases, with 8 bases between. The CDR3 has 13 residues. The CDR3 DNA follows: TGTGCCAGCAGTTTGCGGTCGGACTATGGCTACACCTTC. Amino acids: CASSLRSDYGYTF.

This clone occurred a few times. This chain joins TRBV19 and TRBJ1-5, with TRBD1 as a possible D gene (5 bases). V lost 4 bases, J lost 0 bases, and 13 bases lay in between. CDR1 and CDR2 from the germline V gene are LNHDA and SQIVND (reference sequence). This CDR3 has 16 amino acids. In nucleotides, the CDR3 is TGTGCCAGTAGTACGACGGGACCGTATAGCAATCAGCCCCAGCATTTT. Translating it yields CASSTTGPYSNQPQHF.

The chain combines TRBV10-3 with TRBJ1-3; TRBD1 matches at 8 bases. There are 13 residues in the CDR3. Germline V gene data show CDR1 as ENHRY and CDR2 as SYGVKD. The V and J ends lost 6 bases and 4 bases, in that order; junction bases with no gene match: 2. CDR3 sequence (DNA): TGTGCCATCAGACAGGGGGTCGGAAACACCATATATTTT. Translating gives CAIRQGVGNTIYF.

This clone has a handful of counts. The V and J genes are TRBV4-2 and TRBJ1-4; D perhaps matches TRBD1 (6 bases). V lost 3 bases and J 8 bases, leaving 22 bases between the germline ends. This CDR3 is built from 17 residues. Germline CDR1 LGHNA, CDR2 YNFKEQ. The chain's CDR3 is CASSHDWDTSSLEKLFF. CDR3 DNA sequence: TGTGCCAGCAGCCATGACTGGGACACCTCGAGCCTCGAAAAACTGTTTTTT.

This chain joins TRBV11-1 and TRBJ1-2, with D hard to call. Between the trimmed V and J ends, which lost 5 bases and 4 bases, there was a span of 20 bases. Germline CDR1 is SGHAT and CDR2 is FQDESV (reference sequence). The CDR3 has 16 residues. The CDR3 reads CASSPRSAHERYGYTF. The CDR3 bases are TGTGCCAGCAGCCCACGGTCCGCACACGAACGCTATGGCTACACCTTC.

V and J are TRBV11-3 and TRBJ1-2, with 7 bases identical to TRBD1. The CDR3 extends over 14 amino acids. The ends lost 2 bases at V and 1 base at J; junction bases unmatched: 1. Looked up from germline, CDR1 is SGHNT and CDR2 is YENEEA. The CDR3 loop is CASSLRDSNYGYTF. The CDR3, as DNA: TGTGCCAGCAGCTTACGGGACAGTAACTATGGCTACACCTTC.

This sequence joins TRBV11-2 and TRBJ2-7, with a weak D call TRBD2 (6 bases). Germline V lookup: CDR1 SGHAT, CDR2 FQNNGV. The germline V and J ends were trimmed by 5 bases and 13 bases, with 18 bases remaining between them. The CDR3 is 12 amino acids. CDR3 region: CASSHGPGTAYF. The CDR3 bases are TGTGCCAGCAGCCATGGACCCGGGACTGCCTACTTC.

The chain carries TRBV6-6 and TRBJ1-2, with unresolved D. The CDR3 consists of 14 residues. Germline V lookup: CDR1 MNHNY, CDR2 SVGAGI (reference sequence). V lost 8 bases and J lost 6, with 19 bases in between. CDR3: CASGPYLGGHGYTF. The CDR3 DNA follows: TGTGCCAGCGGACCCTACCTGGGAGGCCATGGCTACACCTTC.

The chain is built from TRBV19 and TRBJ2-7; maybe TRBD2 (6 bases). The CDR3 runs 14 residues. CDR1 is LNHDA and CDR2 is SQIVND in the germline V gene (reference sequence). V was cut by 3 bases and J by 7 bases, with 16 bases left in between. The CDR3, as DNA: TGTGCCAGTAGTATCTCCGGGAGTGTGAGTGAGCAGTACTTC. Its translation: CASSISGSVSEQYF.

This chain joins TRBV9 and TRBJ2-2, with D perhaps assigned TRBD1 or TRBD2 (5 bases each). CDR1 is SGDLS, CDR2 YYNGEE, per germline. V lost 10 bases and J 5 bases, leaving 18 bases between the germline ends. This CDR3 is built from 14 residues. DNA of the CDR3: TGTGCCCCCTTCTCGGGGACCGGGACCGGGGAGCTGTTTTTT. This translates into CAPFSGTGTGELFF.

This chain links TRBV18 with TRBJ1-2; perhaps TRBD1 as D (6 bases). Germline V gives CDR1 KGHSH, CDR2 LQKENI. This CDR3 is built from 16 residues. The ends were cut back, 0 bases at V and 6 bases at J, with 17 bases in the middle. The CDR3 sequence: CASSPPEIYRADGYTF. For the CDR3, the DNA is TGTGCCAGCTCACCACCGGAAATTTACAGGGCCGATGGCTACACCTTC.

V and J are TRBV7-2 and TRBJ2-7; TRBD1 agrees at 7 bases. Germline values: CDR1 SGHTA, CDR2 FQGNSA. J gave up 0 bases and V 2 bases, and 4 bases lay outside the gene matches. This CDR3 is built from 15 residues. CDR3 region: CASSLIQGPSYEQYF. In nucleotides, the CDR3 is TGTGCCAGCAGCTTAATACAGGGGCCCTCCTACGAGCAGTACTTC.

This rearrangement joins TRBV28 to TRBJ2-7; no clear D. Trimming left V 11 bases short and J 0 bases short, with 8 bases between. This CDR3 has 11 residues. Germline loops: CDR1 MDHEN, CDR2 SYDVKM. CDR3 DNA sequence: TGTGCCGGCTCTTCCTCCTACGAGCAGTACTTC. Amino acid sequence: CAGSSSYEQYF.

This clone came up once. V gene TRBV7-2 combines with J gene TRBJ2-5, with 12 bases aligning to TRBD2. J lost 3 bases, V lost 9 bases, and 5 bases had no gene match. The CDR3 consists of 14 residues. CDR1 SGHTA and CDR2 FQGNSA come from the germline V gene. CDR3 in amino acids: CASKPSGREETQYF. CDR3 DNA: TGTGCCAGTAAGCCTAGCGGGAGGGAAGAGACCCAGTACTTC.

This clone showed up just once. The rearrangement joins TRBV24-1 to TRBJ2-3; 8 bases fit TRBD2. Germline trimming cut 1 base from V and 5 bases from J; bases unmatched to any gene: 10. The CDR3 consists of 17 residues. Germline values: CDR1 KGHDR, CDR2 SFDVKD. CDR3 DNA: TGTGCCACCAGTGATTTAGGGCTAGCGGGCGAAGGAGATACGCAGTATTTT. This encodes CATSDLGLAGEGDTQYF.

The V and J genes are TRBV5-1 and TRBJ2-1; 8 bases agree with TRBD2. CDR1 is SGHRS, CDR2 YFSETQ, per germline. The trim removed 5 bases at V and 2 bases at J, leaving 6 bases unmatched. The CDR3 length is 15 residues. As DNA, the CDR3 is TGCGCCAGCAGTACTACTAGCGGTGCCTACAATGAGCAGTTCTTC. Residues: CASSTTSGAYNEQFF.

The V and J genes are TRBV27 and TRBJ2-3; 10 nucleotides line up with TRBD2. The germline V gene encodes CDR1 MNHEY and CDR2 SMNVEV (reference sequence). V gave up 5 bases and J gave up 6 bases; unmatched junction bases: 8. The CDR3 runs to 15 residues. The DNA for the CDR3 is TGTGCCAGCAGTCCCCAGCGGGAGGGTAGGGATACGCAGTATTTT. Translating it yields CASSPQREGRDTQYF.

The chain has TRBV7-9 and TRBJ2-4, with D tentatively TRBD2 (7 bases). V lost 4 bases to trimming and J lost 8 bases, with 18 bases between them. Germline V lookup: CDR1 SEHNR, CDR2 FQNEAQ (reference sequence). CDR3 length equals 15 residues. CDR3 sequence reads: CASSWGVGGGDIQYF. CDR3 coding DNA: TGTGCCAGCAGCTGGGGTGTCGGAGGGGGGGACATTCAGTACTTC.

The V call is TRBV7-8, the J call TRBJ2-2; no firm D call. CDR3 size: 14 residues. V shed 4 bases and J shed 2 bases, with 8 bases lying between them. Germline loops: CDR1 SGHVS, CDR2 FQNEAQ. The DNA for the CDR3 is TGTGCCAGCAGCTCCCCATCAAACACCGGGGAGCTGTTTTTT. This gives the protein CASSSPSNTGELFF.

The chain uses TRBV6-5 and TRBJ2-2; D not resolved. The V and J ends lost 7 bases and 2 bases respectively, with 8 bases between them. Germline values: CDR1 MNHEY, CDR2 SVGAGI. This CDR3 contains 13 residues. CDR3 DNA: TGTGCCAGCAAGTGGGGAAACACCGGGGAGCTGTTTTTT. Translated, it gives CASKWGNTGELFF.

The chain is built from TRBV11-2 and TRBJ2-7; D ambiguous. The CDR3 is made up of 14 amino acids. V was clipped by 1 base and J by 9 bases, with 16 bases between them. Germline assignment: CDR1 SGHAT and CDR2 FQNNGV. The CDR3 loop is CASSLVGGTRGQYF. In nucleotides, the CDR3 is TGTGCCAGCAGCTTAGTGGGCGGAACTCGTGGGCAGTACTTC. Filled out from reference TRBV11-2 and TRBJ2-7, the complete variable domain reads EAGVAQSPRYKIIEKRQSVAFWCNPISGHATLYWYQQILGQGPKLLIQFQNNGVVDDSQLPKDRFSAERLKGVDSTLKIQPAKLEDSAVYLCASSLVGGTRGQYFGPGTRLTVT.

The chain employs TRBV15 and TRBJ1-1; tentative D call: TRBD1 (5 bases). CDR1 and CDR2 from the germline V gene are LNHNV and YYDKDF (reference sequence). V gave up 0 bases and J gave up 7 bases, with 12 bases separating them. CDR3 size: 14 residues. CDR3 in DNA: TGTGCCACCAGCAGAGATCCGTCAGGGAATGAAGCTTTCTTT. This encodes CATSRDPSGNEAFF.

V usage is TRBV30 and J usage is TRBJ1-1, with D maybe TRBD1 (6 bases). The CDR3 is 12 residues long. The germline CDR1 and CDR2 sequences are GTSNPN and SVGIG (reference sequence). V lost 5 bases, J lost 6 bases, and 13 bases lay in between. DNA for the CDR3: TGTGCCTGGGGGGGGGCTCTACCTGAAGCTTTCTTT. The encoded protein is CAWGGALPEAFF.

The chain employs TRBV4-3 and TRBJ1-2; the D gene is possibly TRBD1 (6 bases). CDR3 length: 13 residues. From germline, CDR1 is LGHNA and CDR2 YSLEER. Trimming took off 3 bases at V and 6 bases at J, with 11 bases between the two ends. The CDR3 region has the DNA TGCGCCAGCAGCCAGACACAGGGAAATGGCTACACCTTC. This gives the protein CASSQTQGNGYTF.